Below, 11 T cell receptor beta chains from the same sample are listed, as sequenced in a study of PD-L1 blockade in urothelial cancer. Documented time point: peripheral blood 6 weeks after treatment start. Data came from immunoSEQ multiplex PCR; TCRdb stores just in-frame clones and leaves some out. The sample carries more than 90,000 clones, around 90% recorded once. The sequenced sample was PBMCs, obtained around atezolizumab (anti-PD-L1) treatment. Receptors originate from a man aged 60 to 69 with urothelial cancer.

The chain couples TRBV10-3 to TRBJ1-2; 8 bases agree with TRBD1. The junction had 6 bases not matched to a gene; V was cut back by 0 bases and J by 6 bases. Germline assignment: CDR1 ENHRY and CDR2 SYGVKD. The CDR3 is 15 amino acids. CDR3 in DNA: TGTGCCATCAGTGAGTCGATAAGGACAGGGAATGGCTACACCTTC. Encoded protein: CAISESIRTGNGYTF.

There are a few counts of this clone. V usage is TRBV2 and J usage is TRBJ1-2, with TRBD1 matching 8 bases. CDR3 length equals 15 residues. Trimming took 5 bases from V and 3 from J; bases not matched to a gene: 8. The V gene's germline CDR1 is SNHLY and CDR2 FYNNEI. DNA of the CDR3: TGTGCCAGCAGTCGTCCCGGGACAGGAGACTATGGCTACACCTTC. Translation gives CASSRPGTGDYGYTF.

Here the CDR3 reads CASTRRGLAWGYTF. The CDR3 bases are TGTGCCTCCACCAGAAGGGGGCTGGCTTGGGGCTACACCTTC. This chain connects TRBV30 to TRBJ1-2, with TRBD1 matching over 7 bases. The CDR3 runs to 14 residues. V trimming: 7 bases; J trimming: 8 bases; junction bases outside the gene matches: 16. Germline loops: CDR1 GTSNPN, CDR2 SVGIG (reference sequence).

The chain combines TRBV5-6 with TRBJ1-1, with D perhaps matching TRBD1 (5 bases). Germline CDR1 and CDR2: SGHDT and YYEEEE. The CDR3 loop spans 14 amino acids. V lost 0 bases to trimming and J lost 5 bases, with 11 bases between them. In nucleotides, the CDR3 is TGTGCCAGCAGCTTGGCTCAGGGAGGGACTGAAGCTTTCTTT. This sequence encodes CASSLAQGGTEAFF.

The V gene is TRBV10-2, the J gene TRBJ2-1, with 7 bases lining up with TRBD1. Germline V gene lookup returns CDR1 WSHSY and CDR2 SAAADI. CDR3 length: 15 residues. V lost 6 bases and J lost 6; bases outside the gene matches: 11. The CDR3 loop reads CASSEGQQYRNEQFF. The CDR3 DNA follows: TGCGCCAGCAGCGAGGGACAGCAATACCGCAATGAGCAGTTCTTC.

The chain has TRBV15 and TRBJ2-7; unclear D gene. Looked up from germline, CDR1 is LNHNV and CDR2 is YYDKDF (reference sequence). The length of the CDR3 is 11 residues. V was trimmed by 3 bases and J by 9 bases, leaving 9 bases between them. In DNA, the CDR3 is TGTGCCACCAGCAGCGCCGCCGGGCAGTACTTC. This gives the protein CATSSAAGQYF.

This rearrangement joins TRBV4-1 to TRBJ1-1, with 8 bases fitting TRBD1. Germline V gene data show CDR1 as MGHRA and CDR2 as YSYEKL. The CDR3 runs to 19 residues. Unmatched junction bases numbered 22, after V lost 0 bases and J lost 10 bases. CDR3 coding DNA: TGCGCCAGCAGCCAAGATCCATTGGTGTCAGGGGGCGCGGAGGGGGTAGCTTTCTTT. Residues: CASSQDPLVSGGAEGVAFF.

CDR3 residues: CASSQEEPPRRTDTQYF. CDR3 coding DNA: TGTGCCAGCAGCCAAGAAGAACCCCCTCGTCGGACAGATACGCAGTATTTT. This chain connects TRBV14 to TRBJ2-3; D not certain. Germline V lookup: CDR1 SGHDN, CDR2 FVKESK. The CDR3 runs to 17 residues. The V end lost 0 bases, the J end lost 3 bases, and 16 bases lay between the germline ends.

This chain uses TRBV4-1 with TRBJ1-4; 7 bases are shared with TRBD1. This CDR3 has 15 amino acids. The junction had 6 bases not matched to a gene; V was cut back by 1 base and J by 7 bases. Germline V CDR1 and CDR2: MGHRA, YSYEKL. In DNA, the CDR3 is TGCGCCAGCAGCCAAGGGGGGACAGCCATTGAAAAACTGTTTTTT. This sequence encodes CASSQGGTAIEKLFF.

This chain connects TRBV6-1 to TRBJ1-2; D is unresolved. Germline CDR1 reads MNHNS; CDR2 reads SASEGT. This CDR3 is built from 12 residues. The germline V and J ends were trimmed by 2 bases and 8 bases, with 9 bases remaining between them. The CDR3 here is CASSEFGVGYTF. The CDR3 region has the DNA TGTGCCAGCAGTGAATTCGGGGTCGGCTACACCTTC.

The chain employs TRBV5-8 and TRBJ2-7; D unresolved. V was pared by 0 bases and J by 9 bases, with 10 bases between. From germline, CDR1 is SGHTS and CDR2 YDEGEE. The CDR3 contains 12 residues. CDR3 residues: CASSLVRLGQYF. In DNA form, the CDR3 reads TGTGCCAGCAGCTTGGTTCGGCTAGGGCAGTACTTC.